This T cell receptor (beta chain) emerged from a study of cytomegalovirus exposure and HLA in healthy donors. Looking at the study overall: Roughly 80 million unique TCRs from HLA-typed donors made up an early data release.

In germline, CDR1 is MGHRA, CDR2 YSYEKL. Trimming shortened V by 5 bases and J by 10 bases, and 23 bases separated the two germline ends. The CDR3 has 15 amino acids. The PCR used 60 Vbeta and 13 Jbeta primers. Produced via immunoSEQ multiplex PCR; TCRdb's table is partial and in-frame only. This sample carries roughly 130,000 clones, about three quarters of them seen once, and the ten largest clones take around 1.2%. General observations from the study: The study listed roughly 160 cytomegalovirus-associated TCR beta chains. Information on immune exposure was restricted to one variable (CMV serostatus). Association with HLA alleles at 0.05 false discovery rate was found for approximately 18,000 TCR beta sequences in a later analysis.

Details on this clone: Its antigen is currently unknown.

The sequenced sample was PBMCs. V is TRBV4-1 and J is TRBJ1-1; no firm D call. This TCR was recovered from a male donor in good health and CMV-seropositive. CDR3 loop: CASSKPLGIPPLAFF. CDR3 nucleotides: TGCGCCAGCAGCAAGCCCCTAGGTATCCCTCCTTTAGCTTTCTTT.